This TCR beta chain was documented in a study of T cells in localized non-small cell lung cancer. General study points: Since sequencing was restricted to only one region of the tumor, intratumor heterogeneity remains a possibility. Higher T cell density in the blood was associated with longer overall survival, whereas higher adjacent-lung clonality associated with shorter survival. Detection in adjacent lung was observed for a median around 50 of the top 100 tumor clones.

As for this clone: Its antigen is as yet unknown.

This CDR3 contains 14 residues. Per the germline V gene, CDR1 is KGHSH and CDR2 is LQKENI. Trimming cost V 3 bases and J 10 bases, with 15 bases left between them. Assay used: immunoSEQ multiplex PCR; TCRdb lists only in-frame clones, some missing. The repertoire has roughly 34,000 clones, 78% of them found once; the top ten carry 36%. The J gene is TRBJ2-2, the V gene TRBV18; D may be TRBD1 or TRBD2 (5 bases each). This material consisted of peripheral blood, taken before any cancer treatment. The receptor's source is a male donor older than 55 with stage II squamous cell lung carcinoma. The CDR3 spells CASSPSGANVELFF. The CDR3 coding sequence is TGTGCCAGCTCACCCTCCGGGGCGAACGTGGAGCTGTTTTTT.